These 2 T cell receptor beta chains came from one sample sequenced in a study of T cells in tumors after PD-1 blockade. TCRdb's table, derived via immunoSEQ multiplex PCR, lists solely in-frame clones and lacks some. The sample has around 21,000 clones, 65% to 85% seen once. The sequences come from PBMCs, collected after anti-PD-1 therapy. These receptor sequences come from a human donor with advanced basal cell or squamous cell carcinoma (not recorded which).

This sequence joins TRBV5-1 and TRBJ2-3, with 8 bases matching TRBD1. Unmatched junction bases numbered 4, after V lost 2 bases and J lost 2 bases. The CDR3 is 15 residues long. In germline, CDR1 is SGHRS, CDR2 YFSETQ. The CDR3 bases are TGCGCCAGCAGCTTTAGGGGACAGGACACAGATACGCAGTATTTT. It is translated as CASSFRGQDTDTQYF.

The chain has TRBV19 and TRBJ2-1; D remains ambiguous. The CDR3 covers 16 residues. V was shortened by 1 base and J by 3 bases, with 13 bases between the two germline ends. CDR1 is LNHDA and CDR2 is SQIVND in the germline V gene (reference sequence). The CDR3 DNA reads TGTGCCAGTAGTATAGCGGGTTGGAACCTCTACAATGAGCAGTTCTTC. This sequence encodes CASSIAGWNLYNEQFF.